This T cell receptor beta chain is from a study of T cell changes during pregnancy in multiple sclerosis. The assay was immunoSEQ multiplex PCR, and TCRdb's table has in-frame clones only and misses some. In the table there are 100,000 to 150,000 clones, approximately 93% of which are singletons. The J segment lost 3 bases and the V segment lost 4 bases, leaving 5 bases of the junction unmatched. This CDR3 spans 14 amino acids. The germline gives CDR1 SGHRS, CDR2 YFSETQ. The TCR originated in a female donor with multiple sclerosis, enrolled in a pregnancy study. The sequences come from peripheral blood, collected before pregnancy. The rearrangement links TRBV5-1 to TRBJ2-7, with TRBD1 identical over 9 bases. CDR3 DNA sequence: TGCGCCAGCAGCCCGGACAGGGGAAACTACGAGCAGTACTTC. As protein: CASSPDRGNYEQYF.